The rows below give T cell receptor beta chains drawn from one sample of a study of patients and donors after allogeneic stem cell transplantation. TCRdb reanalysed the RT-PCR reads using MiXCR and keeps one entry per CDR3 protein. This sample yields some 960,000 distinct CDR3 sequences, of which over 15% are seen a single time; around 6% belongs to the top ten. The sample consisted of blood, either unsorted or a sorted T cell fraction (not recorded which). All receptors derive from a human donor who was either an allogeneic HSCT recipient or a stem cell or donor lymphocyte infusion donor (not recorded which). It is not recorded whose cells these are; they may come from a transplant donor. CDR3s include the opening cysteine and the closing phenylalanine or tryptophan. A D gene is named only where the DNA matches it firmly. Only part of the rows carry a size: once, few, many, or a class if the clone is expanded.

j_call	d_call	clone_size	v_call	cdr3_aa	cdr3_nt
TRBJ1-3	.	.	TRBV25-1	CASSGWLDSGNTIYF	TGTGCCAGCAGTGGTTGGTTAGACTCTGGAAACACCATATATTTT
TRBJ2-2	TRBD1	many	TRBV4-2	CASSQETGGRGELFF	TGTGCCAGCAGCCAAGAGACAGGGGGTCGAGGGGAGCTGTTTTTT
TRBJ2-5	TRBD2	.	TRBV4-2	CASSQDWRGAVETQYF	TGTGCCAGCAGCCAAGATTGGCGGGGGGCCGTGGAGACCCAGTACTTC
TRBJ2-7	.	few	TRBV5-5	CASSLAPGAYEQYF	TGTGCCAGCAGCTTGGCCCCGGGTGCCTACGAGCAGTACTTC
TRBJ2-3	.	many	TRBV4-3	CASSQSIGQATQYF	TGCGCCAGCAGCCAGAGTATCGGGCAGGCTACGCAGTATTTT
TRBJ2-7	.	.	TRBV7-2	CASSLVGRKGYYEQYF	TGTGCCAGCAGCTTAGTGGGCAGGAAGGGCTACTACGAGCAGTACTTC
TRBJ2-7	TRBD1	.	TRBV5-1	CASSFGDRDFYEQYF	TGCGCCAGCAGCTTCGGGGACAGGGATTTTTACGAGCAGTACTTC
TRBJ1-1	.	.	TRBV7-9	CASSLALRAGGTEAFF	TGTGCCAGCAGCTTAGCGCTGAGGGCGGGGGGCACTGAAGCTTTCTTT
TRBJ2-7	TRBD2	.	TRBV27	CASAGGTYEQYF	TGTGCCAGTGCGGGGGGAACCTACGAGCAGTACTTC
TRBJ2-1	TRBD2	few	TRBV7-9	CASSRPGTSGNEQFF	TGTGCCAGCAGCCGTCCCGGGACTAGCGGCAATGAGCAGTTCTTC
TRBJ1-4	.	few	TRBV30	CAWKSTNEKLFF	TGTGCCTGGAAGAGTACTAATGAAAAACTGTTTTTT
TRBJ1-1	.	few	TRBV20-1	CSAGSLTRGGNTEAFF	TGCAGTGCTGGATCCCTGACGCGGGGGGGAAACACTGAAGCTTTCTTT
TRBJ1-5	.	.	TRBV20-1	CSASSGGRGNQPQHF	TGCAGTGCTAGCTCCGGCGGCAGGGGCAATCAGCCCCAGCATTTT
TRBJ2-3	.	.	TRBV30	CAWRHQGHTQYF	TGTGCCTGGAGACACCAGGGCCATACGCAGTATTTT
TRBJ2-1	TRBD2	few	TRBV9	CASSVGLAGPSYNEQFF	TGTGCCAGCAGCGTAGGGCTAGCGGGTCCATCTTACAATGAGCAGTTCTTC
TRBJ2-3	TRBD2	.	TRBV20-1	CSASRGGREDTQYF	TGCAGTGCTAGTCGGGGGGGCCGGGAAGATACGCAGTATTTT
TRBJ1-1	.	few	TRBV7-2	CASSYGGWALNTEAFF	TGTGCCAGCAGCTATGGGGGCTGGGCTCTGAACACTGAAGCTTTCTTT